This T cell receptor (beta chain) was sequenced for a study of T cells in Graves' hyperthyroidism and ophthalmopathy. Study overall: Peripheral blood was secured at the point of initial diagnosis, before any treatment.

Amplified regions were TCR beta CDR3 sequences from RNA transcripts. HTBI primers were the set used in a first-round RT-PCR of the TCR CDR3. Each CDR3 protein is one row after TCRdb ran MiXCR on the multiplex PCR reads. This table holds some 770,000 distinct CDR3 sequences, roughly 15% found once. This clonotype was observed at least ten times. The sequencing input was blood. The TCR originated in a young man with Graves' hyperthyroidism.

The CDR3 is CASSPDAPYNEQFF. CDR3 nucleotides: TGTGCCAGCAGCCCTGATGCCCCCTACAATGAGCAGTTCTTC. V and J are TRBV11-2 and TRBJ2-1; D uncertain. Trimming took off 5 bases at V and 2 bases at J, with 10 bases between the two ends. CDR1 and CDR2 (germline): SGHAT, FQNNGV. The CDR3 consists of 14 residues.